This TCR beta chain appears in the sequencing data of a study of T cell responses to AZD1222 COVID-19 vaccine. This CDR3 is 14 amino acids long. From germline, CDR1 is MDHEN and CDR2 SYDVKM. V lost 1 base and J lost 6, with 10 bases in between. Measured with immunoSEQ multiplex PCR; TCRdb has only the in-frame clones, and not every one. Seen here are 180,000 or so clones, less than 95% observed once, and the top ten hold approximately 0.64%. V is TRBV28 and J is TRBJ1-5; no definite D call. The sequencing here drew on peripheral blood, taken on day 0 of AZD1222 vaccination. The clonotype originates from an adult in good health. The CDR3 loop is CASSLFGEGQPQHF. CDR3 nucleotides: TGTGCCAGCAGTTTATTCGGGGAAGGTCAGCCCCAGCATTTT. Based on the CDR3 plus reference TRBV28 and TRBJ1-5, the full variable domain is DVKVTQSSRYLVKRTGEKVFLECVQDMDHENMFWYRQDPGLGLRLIYFSYDVKMKEKGDIPEGYSVSREKKERFSLILESASTNQTSMYLCASSLFGEGQPQHFGDGTRLSIL.